The next 5 T cell receptor beta chains were all read from a single sample in a study of blood T cell repertoires in COVID-19. Assay used: immunoSEQ multiplex PCR; TCRdb lists only in-frame clones, some missing. This sample has 80,000 to 100,000 clones, with under 80% found just once. The sequenced material came from peripheral blood. Every receptor here comes from a man between 65 and 85 years old with COVID-19, enrolled during active disease.

This sequence joins TRBV7-9 and TRBJ1-1; D gene unclear. The CDR3 extends over 14 amino acids. Germline V lookup: CDR1 SEHNR, CDR2 FQNEAQ (reference sequence). The V end lost 1 base, the J end lost 5 bases, and 11 bases lay between the germline ends. In DNA, the CDR3 is TGTGCCAGCAGCTTAGGGGAGGCCTCAACTGAAGCTTTCTTT. Protein sequence: CASSLGEASTEAFF.

The V call is TRBV6-2 or TRBV6-3, the J call TRBJ1-5; D call uncertain. The length of the CDR3 is 13 residues. The germline V and J ends were trimmed by 2 bases and 7 bases, with 9 bases remaining between them. The germline CDR1 and CDR2 sequences are MNHEY and SVGEGT. The DNA of the CDR3 is TGTGCCAGCAGTTACCAGGAAGGCCAGCCCCAGCATTTT. Translated: CASSYQEGQPQHF.

This chain links TRBV10-3 with TRBJ2-7, with TRBD2 matching over 9 bases. The CDR3 totals 14 residues. Germline trimming cut 10 bases from V and 1 base from J; bases unmatched to any gene: 8. Per germline, CDR1 ENHRY and CDR2 SYGVKD. For the CDR3, the DNA is TGTGCCACACGTCGGCGGGAGGGATCCTACGAGCAGTACTTC. It translates to CATRRREGSYEQYF.

The chain is built from TRBV25-1 and TRBJ2-7, with 8 bases lining up with TRBD1. Germline loops: CDR1 MGHDK, CDR2 SYGVNS. Losses at the gene ends were 11 bases for V and 4 bases for J; bases not matched to a gene: 10. This CDR3 is built from 13 residues. CDR3 region: CASQGQDLYEQYF. The CDR3 nucleotides read TGTGCCTCACAGGGACAGGATTTGTACGAGCAGTACTTC.

A single count supports this clone. The V gene is TRBV7-9, the J gene TRBJ2-1; 10 bases fit TRBD2. Germline CDR1 reads SEHNR; CDR2 reads FQNEAQ (reference sequence). CDR3 size: 20 residues. V trimming: 5 bases; J trimming: 0 bases; junction bases outside the gene matches: 16. CDR3 bases: TGTGCCAGCAGCACAACGCGAGCGGGAGGGCCCGCTAGCTCCTACAATGAGCAGTTCTTC. It codes for CASSTTRAGGPASSYNEQFF.